Each of the 10 T cell receptor beta chains below was sequenced from the same sample in a study of T cell repertoires in cytomegalovirus infection. One entry per CDR3 protein, called by TCRdb with MiXCR from the reads. The sample contains about 260,000 distinct CDR3 sequences, about an eighth of which appear only once. Sequencing was carried out using PBMCs. These receptors came from a human donor in good health (CMV status not recorded). Some clones in this sample may be carry-over from other donors' samples.

This clonotype was seen only a few times. The rearrangement uses TRBV12-3 or TRBV12-4 and TRBJ1-2; 9 bases map to TRBD1. The CDR3 is made up of 17 amino acids. V lost 10 bases, J lost 0 bases, and 15 bases stayed unmatched. The CDR3 DNA reads as TGTGCCACCAGAAGACCGGGACAGGGCTTACCTAACTATGGCTACACCTTC. Its protein product is CATRRPGQGLPNYGYTF.

V gene TRBV7-3 combines with J gene TRBJ2-1; no firm D call. The CDR3 is 12 amino acids. V lost 5 bases, J lost 10 bases, and 12 bases lay in between. The germline CDR1 and CDR2 sequences are SGHTA and FQGTGA. In DNA, the CDR3 is TGTGCCAGCAGCCCAACGGCGGTCGAGCAGTTCTTC. Protein product: CASSPTAVEQFF.

This clonotype was observed a handful of times. The gene calls are TRBV7-2 and TRBJ2-7; D ambiguous. Germline V lookup: CDR1 SGHTA, CDR2 FQGNSA. The V gene lost 3 bases and the J gene lost 3 bases, with 12 bases spanning the gap. This CDR3 spans 14 amino acids. Written as DNA, the CDR3 is TGTGCCAGCAGCTTCACGAGCCTGGGCTACGAGCAGTACTTC. It specifies CASSFTSLGYEQYF. Full variable domain (remainder filled in from reference TRBV7-2 and TRBJ2-7): GAGVSQSPSNKVTEKGKDVELRCDPISGHTALYWYRQSLGQGLEFLIYFQGNSAPDKSGLPSDRFSAERTGGSVSTLTIQRTQQEDSAVYLCASSFTSLGYEQYFGPGTRLTVT.

V usage is TRBV29-1 and J usage is TRBJ1-2, with TRBD1 matching 7 bases. CDR3 length: 11 amino acids. CDR1 and CDR2 from the germline V gene are SQVTM and ANQGSEA. V gave up 4 bases and J gave up 7 bases; unmatched junction bases: 3. The CDR3 coding sequence is TGCAGCGTTGGGACAGGTAGTGGCTACACCTTC. It specifies CSVGTGSGYTF.

This clonotype was observed a handful of times. This chain links TRBV19 with TRBJ2-1; unclear D gene. Germline loops: CDR1 LNHDA, CDR2 SQIVND (reference sequence). The length of the CDR3 is 15 residues. Trimming left V 1 base short and J 5 bases short, with 12 bases between. For the CDR3, the DNA is TGTGCCAGTAGTATAGTACTATTTTCCCACAATGAGCAGTTCTTC. Protein product: CASSIVLFSHNEQFF.

This clonotype came up a few times. The chain recombines TRBV6-6 with TRBJ2-1, with 9 nucleotides matching TRBD2. CDR3 length: 13 amino acids. The trim removed 11 bases at V and 6 bases at J, leaving 8 bases unmatched. Germline CDR1 MNHNY, CDR2 SVGAGI (reference sequence). The DNA of the CDR3 is TGTGCCGCGGCGGGAGGGTTTGGCAATGAGCAGTTCTTC. Protein product: CAAAGGFGNEQFF.

The chain is built from TRBV6-6 and TRBJ1-6; D is unresolved. The germline V gene encodes CDR1 MNHNY and CDR2 SVGAGI (reference sequence). This CDR3 spans 14 amino acids. Trimming took off 8 bases at V and 3 bases at J, with 11 bases between the two ends. The CDR3 sequence is CASAGPIYNSPLHF. Here the CDR3 DNA reads TGTGCCAGCGCAGGACCTATCTATAATTCACCCCTCCACTTT.

Details on this clonotype: A much bigger clone sits one base away, suggesting this may be a read error. The V call is TRBV7-3, the J call TRBJ2-5; TRBD2 matches at 7 bases. This CDR3 contains 14 residues. The germline V gene encodes CDR1 SGHTA and CDR2 FQGTGA. With V trimmed by 5 bases and J by 6 bases, 9 bases remained unmatched. CDR3 amino acids: CASSPAGELKTQYF. CDR3 sequence (DNA): TGTGCCAGCAGCCCGGCGGGGGAGTTAAAGACCCAGTACTTC.

This clonotype was seen many times. The chain uses TRBV7-3 and TRBJ2-1, with 7 nucleotides matching TRBD2. The V and J ends lost 1 base and 5 bases, in that order; junction bases with no gene match: 2. Germline V gene lookup returns CDR1 SGHTA and CDR2 FQGTGA. This CDR3 region has 14 residues. CDR3 sequence: CASSLRLADNEQFF. CDR3 in DNA: TGTGCCAGCAGCTTAAGACTAGCCGACAATGAGCAGTTCTTC.

The genes are TRBV7-3 and TRBJ2-1; D is ambiguous. The germline gives CDR1 SGHTA, CDR2 FQGTGA. Trimming took 5 bases from V and 7 from J, leaving 12 bases between them. The CDR3 covers 13 residues. The CDR3 here is CASSPPGGNEQFF. For the CDR3, the DNA is TGTGCCAGCAGCCCCCCGGGCGGAAATGAGCAGTTCTTC.